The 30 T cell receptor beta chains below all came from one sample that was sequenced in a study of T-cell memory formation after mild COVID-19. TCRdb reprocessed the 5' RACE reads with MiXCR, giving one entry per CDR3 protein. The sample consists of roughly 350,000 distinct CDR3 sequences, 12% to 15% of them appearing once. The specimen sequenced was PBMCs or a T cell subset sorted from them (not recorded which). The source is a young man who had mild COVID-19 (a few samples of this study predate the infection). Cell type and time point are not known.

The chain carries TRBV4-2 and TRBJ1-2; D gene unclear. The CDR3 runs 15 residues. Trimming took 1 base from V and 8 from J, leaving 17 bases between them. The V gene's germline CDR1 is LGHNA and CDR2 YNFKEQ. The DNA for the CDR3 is TGTGCCAGCAGCCAAGTGGATGTAGCCTTCGAGGGCTACACCTTC. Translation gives CASSQVDVAFEGYTF.

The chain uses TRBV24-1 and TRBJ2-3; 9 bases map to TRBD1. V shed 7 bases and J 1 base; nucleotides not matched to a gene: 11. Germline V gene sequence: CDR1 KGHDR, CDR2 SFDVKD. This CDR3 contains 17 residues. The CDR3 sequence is CATSITWTGAGTDTQYF. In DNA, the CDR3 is TGTGCCACCAGCATTACATGGACAGGGGCGGGCACAGATACGCAGTATTTT.

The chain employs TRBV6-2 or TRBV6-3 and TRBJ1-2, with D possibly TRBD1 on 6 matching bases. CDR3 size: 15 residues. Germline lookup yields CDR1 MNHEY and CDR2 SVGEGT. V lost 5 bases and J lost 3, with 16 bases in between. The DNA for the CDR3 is TGTGCCAGCAGTGGACAGTCTACCTCCTACTATGGCTACACCTTC. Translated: CASSGQSTSYYGYTF.

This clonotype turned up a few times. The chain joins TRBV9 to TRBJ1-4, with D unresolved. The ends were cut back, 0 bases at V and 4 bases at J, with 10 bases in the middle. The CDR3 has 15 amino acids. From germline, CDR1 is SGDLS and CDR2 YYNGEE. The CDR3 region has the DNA TGTGCCAGCAGCGTAGAAACCGGGTTTAATGAAAAACTGTTTTTT. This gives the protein CASSVETGFNEKLFF.

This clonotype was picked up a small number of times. Here the CDR3 DNA reads TGTGCCAGCAGCGGGGGGACAGTTACTGGGGCCAACGTCCTGACTTTC. Protein sequence: CASSGGTVTGANVLTF. The V call is TRBV7-9, the J call TRBJ2-6, with D possibly TRBD1 on 7 matching bases. V lost 5 bases, J lost 2 bases, and 13 bases lay in between. The germline gives CDR1 SEHNR, CDR2 FQNEAQ (reference sequence). The CDR3 is 16 residues long.

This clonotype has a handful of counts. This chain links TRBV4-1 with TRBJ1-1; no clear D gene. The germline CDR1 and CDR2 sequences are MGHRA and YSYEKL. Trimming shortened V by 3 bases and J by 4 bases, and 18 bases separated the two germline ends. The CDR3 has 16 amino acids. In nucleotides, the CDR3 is TGCGCCAGCAGCCATATACTCCGGGGTTTGGGCACTGAAGCTTTCTTT. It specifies CASSHILRGLGTEAFF.

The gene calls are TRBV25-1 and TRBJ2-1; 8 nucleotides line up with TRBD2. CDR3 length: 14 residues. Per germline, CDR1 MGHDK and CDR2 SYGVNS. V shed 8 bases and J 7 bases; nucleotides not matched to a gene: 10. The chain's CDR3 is CASLARLASNEQFF. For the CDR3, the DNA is TGTGCCAGCCTTGCGAGACTAGCGAGTAATGAGCAGTTCTTC. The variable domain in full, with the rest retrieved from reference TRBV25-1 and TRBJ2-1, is EADIYQTPRYLVIGTGKKITLECSQTMGHDKMYWYQQDPGMELHLIHYSYGVNSTEKGDLSSESTVSRIRTEHFPLTLESARPSHTSQYLCASLARLASNEQFFGPGTRLTVL.

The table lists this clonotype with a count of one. The CDR3 region is CSASSTWIAYQPQHF. DNA of the CDR3: TGCAGTGCTAGTTCGACGTGGATTGCTTATCAGCCCCAGCATTTT. The chain employs TRBV20-1 and TRBJ1-5, with no clear D. Trimming shortened V by 3 bases and J by 5 bases, and 17 bases separated the two germline ends. The CDR3 has 15 amino acids. Germline V gene data show CDR1 as DFQATT and CDR2 as SNEGSKA (reference sequence).

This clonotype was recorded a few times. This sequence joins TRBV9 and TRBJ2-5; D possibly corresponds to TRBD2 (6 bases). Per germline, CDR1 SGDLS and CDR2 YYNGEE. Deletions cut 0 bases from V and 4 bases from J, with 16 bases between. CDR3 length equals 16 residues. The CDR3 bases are TGTGCCAGCAGCGTAGCTGCTAGCGCGGGCGGAGAGACCCAGTACTTC. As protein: CASSVAASAGGETQYF.

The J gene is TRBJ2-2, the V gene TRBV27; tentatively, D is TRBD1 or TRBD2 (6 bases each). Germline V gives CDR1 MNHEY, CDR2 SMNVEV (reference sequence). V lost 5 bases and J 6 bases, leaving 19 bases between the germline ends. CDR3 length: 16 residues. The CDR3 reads CASSPTGLQGPGELFF. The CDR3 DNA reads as TGTGCCAGCAGTCCAACCGGACTACAGGGTCCCGGGGAGCTGTTTTTT.

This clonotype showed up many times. CDR3 bases: TGTGCCAGCAGTTTACAGATAGATACGCAGTATTTT. This sequence encodes CASSLQIDTQYF. The rearrangement links TRBV12-3 or TRBV12-4 to TRBJ2-3; D unresolved. V was cut by 2 bases and J by 5 bases, with 5 bases left in between. CDR3 length: 12 amino acids.

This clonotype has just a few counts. The CDR3 reads CASSPKDSYEQYV. As DNA, the CDR3 is TGTGCCAGCTCGCCCAAAGACAGTTACGAGCAGTACGTC. V and J are TRBV7-9 and TRBJ2-7, with D perhaps TRBD1 (5 bases). CDR3 size: 13 residues. From germline, CDR1 is SEHNR and CDR2 FQNEAQ (reference sequence). Trimming removed 8 bases from V and 4 bases from J, with 15 bases in between.

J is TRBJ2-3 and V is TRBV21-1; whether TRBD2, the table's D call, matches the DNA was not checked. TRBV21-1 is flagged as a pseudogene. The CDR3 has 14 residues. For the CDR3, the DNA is TGTGCCAGCAGCAAAAAGGAGGGTTGGGATACGCAGTATTTT. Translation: CASSKKEGWDTQYF.

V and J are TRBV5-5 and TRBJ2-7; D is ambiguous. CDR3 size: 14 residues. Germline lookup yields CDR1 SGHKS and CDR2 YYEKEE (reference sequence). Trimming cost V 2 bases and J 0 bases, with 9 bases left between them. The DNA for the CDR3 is TGTGCCAGCAGCTTAGTTTGGGGCTCCTACGAGCAGTACTTC. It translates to CASSLVWGSYEQYF.

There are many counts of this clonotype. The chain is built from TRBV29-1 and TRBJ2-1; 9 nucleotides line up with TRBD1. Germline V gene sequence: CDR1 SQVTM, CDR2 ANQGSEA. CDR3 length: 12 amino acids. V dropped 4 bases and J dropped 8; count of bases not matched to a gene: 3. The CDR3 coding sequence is TGCAGCGTTGGACAGGGGGGCCATGAGCAGTTCTTC. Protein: CSVGQGGHEQFF.

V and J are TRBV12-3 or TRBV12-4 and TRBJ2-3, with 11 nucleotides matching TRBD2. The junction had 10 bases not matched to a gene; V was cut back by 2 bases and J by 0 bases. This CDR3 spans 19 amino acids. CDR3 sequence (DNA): TGTGCCAGCAGTTTATGGCTCCTAGCGGGGGGTGGGAGCACAGATACGCAGTATTTT. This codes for CASSLWLLAGGGSTDTQYF.

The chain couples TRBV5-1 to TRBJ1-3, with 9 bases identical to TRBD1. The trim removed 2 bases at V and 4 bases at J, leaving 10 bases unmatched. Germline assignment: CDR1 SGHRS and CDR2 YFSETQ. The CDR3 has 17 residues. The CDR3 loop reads CASSFGPTTGGGNTIYF. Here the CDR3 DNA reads TGCGCCAGCAGCTTTGGCCCGACGACAGGGGGAGGAAACACCATATATTTT.

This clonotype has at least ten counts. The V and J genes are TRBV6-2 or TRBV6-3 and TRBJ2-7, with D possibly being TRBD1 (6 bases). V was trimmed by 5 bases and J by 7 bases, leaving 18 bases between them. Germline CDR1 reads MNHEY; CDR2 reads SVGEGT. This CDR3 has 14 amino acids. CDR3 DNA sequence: TGTGCCAGCAGTCGGACAGTCGGGCGAGGAGAGCAGTACGTC. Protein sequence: CASSRTVGRGEQYV.

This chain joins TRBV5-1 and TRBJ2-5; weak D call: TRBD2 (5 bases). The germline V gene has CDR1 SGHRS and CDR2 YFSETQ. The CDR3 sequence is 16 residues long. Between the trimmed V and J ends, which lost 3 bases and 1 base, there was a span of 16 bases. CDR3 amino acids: CASSWPTRGSQETQYF. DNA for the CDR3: TGCGCCAGCAGCTGGCCCACCCGGGGTTCCCAAGAGACCCAGTACTTC.

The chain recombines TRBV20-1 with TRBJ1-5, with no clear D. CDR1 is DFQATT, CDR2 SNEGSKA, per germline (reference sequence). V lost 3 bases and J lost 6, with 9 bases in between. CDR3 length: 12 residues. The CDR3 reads CSASERGQPQHF. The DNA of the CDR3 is TGCAGTGCTAGTGAGCGGGGTCAGCCCCAGCATTTT.

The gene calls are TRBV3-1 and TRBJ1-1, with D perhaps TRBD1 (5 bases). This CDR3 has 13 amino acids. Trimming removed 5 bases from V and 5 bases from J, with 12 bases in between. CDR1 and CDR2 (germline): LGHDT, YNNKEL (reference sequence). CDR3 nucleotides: TGTGCCAGCAGCGATCCCGGGGGAACTGAAGCTTTCTTT. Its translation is CASSDPGGTEAFF.

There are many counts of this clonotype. The CDR3 here is CASSNPGTGDNEQFF. The CDR3 nucleotides read TGTGCCAGCAGCAATCCCGGGACAGGTGACAATGAGCAGTTCTTC. This chain connects TRBV25-1 to TRBJ2-1, with TRBD1 identical over 8 bases. The ends lost 6 bases at V and 5 bases at J; junction bases unmatched: 9. This CDR3 spans 15 amino acids. The germline gives CDR1 MGHDK, CDR2 SYGVNS.

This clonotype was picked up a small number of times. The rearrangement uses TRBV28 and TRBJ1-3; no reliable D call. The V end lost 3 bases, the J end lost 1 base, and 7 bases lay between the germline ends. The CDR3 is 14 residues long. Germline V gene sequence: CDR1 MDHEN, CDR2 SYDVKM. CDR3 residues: CASSFAQSGNTIYF. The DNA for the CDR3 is TGTGCCAGCAGTTTCGCTCAATCTGGAAACACCATATATTTT.

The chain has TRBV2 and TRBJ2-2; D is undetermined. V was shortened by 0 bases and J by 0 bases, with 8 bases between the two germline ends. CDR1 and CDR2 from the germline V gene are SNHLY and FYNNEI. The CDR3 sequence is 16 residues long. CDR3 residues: CASSEAASTNTGELFF. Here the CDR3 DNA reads TGTGCCAGCAGTGAAGCGGCCAGCACGAACACCGGGGAGCTGTTTTTT.

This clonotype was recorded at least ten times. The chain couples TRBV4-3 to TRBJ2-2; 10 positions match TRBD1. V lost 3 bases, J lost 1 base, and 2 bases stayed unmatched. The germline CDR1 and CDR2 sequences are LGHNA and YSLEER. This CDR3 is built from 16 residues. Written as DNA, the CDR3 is TGCGCCAGCAGCCACGGGACAGGGGAGAACACCGGGGAGCTGTTTTTT. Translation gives CASSHGTGENTGELFF.

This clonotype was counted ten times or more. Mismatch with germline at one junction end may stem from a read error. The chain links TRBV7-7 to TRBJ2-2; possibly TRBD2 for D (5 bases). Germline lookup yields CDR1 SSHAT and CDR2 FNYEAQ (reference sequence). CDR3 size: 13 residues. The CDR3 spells CASSRTGLGELFF. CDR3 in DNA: TGTGCTAGCAGCCGGACTGGTCTCGGGGAGCTGTTTTTT. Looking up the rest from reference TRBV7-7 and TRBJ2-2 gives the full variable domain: GAGVSQSPRYKVTKRGQDVTLRCDPISSHATLYWYQQALGQGPEFLTYFNYEAQPDKSGLPSDRFSAERPEGSISTLTIQRTEQRDSAMYRCASSRTGLGELFFGEGSRLTVL.

The CDR3 DNA follows: TGTGCCAGCCGGGAAGCTGGGGCCAACGTCCTGACTTTC. As protein: CASREAGANVLTF. The V and J genes are TRBV7-3 and TRBJ2-6; possibly TRBD2 for D (5 bases). Between the trimmed V and J ends, which lost 8 bases and 2 bases, there was a span of 7 bases. Germline lookup yields CDR1 SGHTA and CDR2 FQGTGA. CDR3 length equals 13 residues.

The CDR3 DNA reads TGTGCCAGCAGCTCCAGGGGCACTCGCACAGATACGCAGTATTTT. Residues: CASSSRGTRTDTQYF. This chain links TRBV5-6 with TRBJ2-3, with a possible D match to TRBD1 (6 bases). CDR1 and CDR2 from the germline V gene are SGHDT and YYEEEE. V gave up 3 bases and J gave up 1 base, with 12 bases separating them. This CDR3 comprises 15 residues.

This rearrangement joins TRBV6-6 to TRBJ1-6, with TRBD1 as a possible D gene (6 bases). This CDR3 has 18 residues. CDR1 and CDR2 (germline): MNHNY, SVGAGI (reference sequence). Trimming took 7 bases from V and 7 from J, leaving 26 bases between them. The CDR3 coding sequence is TGTGCCAGCAACTCGGGACAACGCAGGGGTAATGGGAATTCACCCCTCCACTTT. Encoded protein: CASNSGQRRGNGNSPLHF.

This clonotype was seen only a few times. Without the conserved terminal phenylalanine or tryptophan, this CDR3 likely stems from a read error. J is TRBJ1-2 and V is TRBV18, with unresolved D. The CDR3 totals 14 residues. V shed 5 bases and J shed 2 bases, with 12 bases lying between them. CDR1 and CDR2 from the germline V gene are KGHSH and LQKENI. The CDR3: CASSASQTNYGYTV. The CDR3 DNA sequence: TGTGCCAGCTCAGCGTCACAGACAAACTATGGCTACACCGTC.